The 29 T cell receptor beta chains given below trace back to one sample, sequenced in a study of molecular identifiers for immune sequencing clone quantification. TCRdb itself ran the PCR reads through MiXCR, one entry per CDR3 protein. The sample consists of over 85,000 distinct CDR3 sequences, approximately 22% of them appearing once. The sample taken for sequencing was naive CD8+ T cells from blood, with Jurkat cell RNA spiked in. As to subset: FACS-sorted CD8+CD4-CCR7+CD45RA+ naive T cells. These receptors were obtained from a human donor in good health. Some libraries in this study had Jurkat cell RNA spiked in.

This clonotype was counted many times. The chain combines TRBV27 with TRBJ2-7; 10 bases agree with TRBD2. Germline-derived CDR1 and CDR2 are MNHEY and SMNVEV (reference sequence). The J segment lost 2 bases and the V segment lost 5 bases, leaving 3 bases of the junction unmatched. This CDR3 is 14 amino acids long. CDR3 protein: CASSLAGATYEQYF. In DNA, the CDR3 is TGTGCCAGCAGTCTAGCGGGAGCTACCTACGAGCAGTACTTC.

The chain employs TRBV11-1 and TRBJ2-5; possibly TRBD2 for D (5 bases). CDR3 size: 14 residues. V shed 1 base and J shed 3 bases, with 9 bases lying between them. Looked up from germline, CDR1 is SGHAT and CDR2 is FQDESV (reference sequence). In DNA, the CDR3 is TGTGCCAGCAGCTTAGGATACGGGGAAGAGACCCAGTACTTC. It encodes CASSLGYGEETQYF.

In this sample, this clonotype turned up a few times. The V gene is TRBV13, the J gene TRBJ1-2; D is unclear. V gave up 3 bases and J gave up 5 bases, with 13 bases separating them. This CDR3 is built from 14 residues. From germline, CDR1 is PRHDT and CDR2 FYEKMQ (reference sequence). DNA of the CDR3: TGTGCCAGCAGCTTCGGAGGGTCGCCGTATGGCTACACCTTC. It is translated as CASSFGGSPYGYTF.

Comment on this clonotype: One junction end disagrees with the germline gene, perhaps due to a read error. The rearrangement joins TRBV6-6 to TRBJ2-5; D might be TRBD2 (6 bases). This CDR3 comprises 15 residues. The V gene's germline CDR1 is MNHNY and CDR2 SVGAGI (reference sequence). The CDR3 DNA follows: TGTGCCAGCAGTTACTCGATGGGGGGAGAAGAGACCCAGCACTTC. Encoded protein: CASSYSMGGEETQHF.

This clonotype appeared a few times. V and J are TRBV6-5 and TRBJ1-1; no clear D. Germline CDR1 MNHEY, CDR2 SVGAGI. The CDR3 covers 13 residues. The V and J ends lost 1 base and 7 bases respectively, with 10 bases between them. The CDR3 sequence: CASSYYSEVEAFF. In DNA form, the CDR3 reads TGTGCCAGCAGTTACTACTCAGAAGTTGAAGCTTTCTTT.

This clonotype has at least ten counts. The V call is TRBV20-1, the J call TRBJ1-3; D is undetermined. The germline CDR1 and CDR2 sequences are DFQATT and SNEGSKA (reference sequence). V was clipped by 1 base and J by 1 base, with 8 bases between them. The CDR3 is 14 amino acids. In nucleotides, the CDR3 is TGCAGTGCTAGAGTACCGGGATCTGGAAACACCATATATTTT. Translated, it gives CSARVPGSGNTIYF.

Details on this clonotype: Compared with germline, one end of the junction differs, possibly owing to a read error. The genes are TRBV7-2 and TRBJ2-7; D uncertain. The germline CDR1 and CDR2 sequences are SGHTA and FQGNSA. The CDR3 has 12 amino acids. CDR3 sequence reads: CASSWSSHEQYF. CDR3 nucleotide sequence: TGTGCCAGCAGCTGGAGCTCCCACGAGCAGTACTTC. Supplemented by reference TRBV7-2 and TRBJ2-7, the full variable domain reads GAGVSQSPSNKVTEKGKDVELRCDPISGHTALYWYRQSLGQGLEFLIYFQGNSAPDKSGLPSDRFSAERTGGSVSTLTIQRTQQEDSAVYLCASSWSSHEQYFGPGTRLTVT.

Many counts were recorded for this clonotype. The chain recombines TRBV30 with TRBJ2-2; 7 positions agree with TRBD2. V gave up 1 base and J gave up 3 bases; unmatched junction bases: 2. The germline CDR1 and CDR2 sequences are GTSNPN and SVGIG (reference sequence). This CDR3 has 14 residues. The CDR3 region has the DNA TGTGCCTGGAGTGAGACTAGCCACACCGGGGAGCTGTTTTTT. As protein: CAWSETSHTGELFF.

The V and J genes are TRBV7-9 and TRBJ1-4; TRBD1 matches 9 bases. The ends lost 1 base at V and 7 bases at J; junction bases unmatched: 4. Looked up from germline, CDR1 is SEHNR and CDR2 is FQNEAQ (reference sequence). This CDR3 is 15 amino acids long. The DNA of the CDR3 is TGTGCCAGCAGCTTAGGGGGACAGGGTTCTGAAAAACTGTTTTTT. Protein product: CASSLGGQGSEKLFF.

This clonotype was observed a few times. The chain has TRBV11-2 and TRBJ2-1; tentatively, D is TRBD1 or TRBD2 (5 bases each). CDR3 length equals 11 residues. The germline gives CDR1 SGHAT, CDR2 FQNNGV. The V gene lost 5 bases and the J gene lost 9 bases, with 8 bases spanning the gap. The CDR3 is CASSMGPEQFF. DNA for the CDR3: TGTGCCAGCAGCATGGGACCTGAGCAGTTCTTC.

In this sample, this clonotype turned up many times. The chain uses TRBV5-5 and TRBJ2-6; D is unresolved. V lost 4 bases to trimming and J lost 1 base, with 12 bases between them. CDR3 length equals 16 residues. Germline V gene lookup returns CDR1 SGHKS and CDR2 YYEKEE (reference sequence). CDR3 region: CASSGVWWSGANVLTF. CDR3 nucleotide sequence: TGTGCCAGCAGCGGGGTTTGGTGGTCTGGGGCCAACGTCCTGACTTTC. Using reference TRBV5-5 and TRBJ2-6 for the parts outside the CDR3, the full variable domain is DAGVTQSPTHLIKTRGQQVTLRCSPISGHKSVSWYQQVLGQGPQFIFQYYEKEERGRGNFPDRFSARQFPNYSSELNVNALLLGDSALYLCASSGVWWSGANVLTFGAGSRLTVL.

Concerning this clonotype itself: Possible read error: a much larger clone is one base away. The V gene is TRBV7-6, the J gene TRBJ2-2, with 7 bases fitting TRBD1. CDR1 is SGHVS and CDR2 is FNYEAQ in the germline V gene. The V and J ends lost 7 bases and 6 bases, in that order; junction bases with no gene match: 8. CDR3 size: 14 residues. CDR3 loop: CASTFGTDAGELFF. CDR3 DNA: TGTGCCAGCACCTTTGGGACAGACGCCGGGGAGCTGTTTTTT.

The genes are TRBV19 and TRBJ2-7; D not certain. From germline, CDR1 is LNHDA and CDR2 SQIVND (reference sequence). The CDR3 has 13 amino acids. Trimming shortened V by 10 bases and J by 6 bases, and 19 bases separated the two germline ends. The CDR3 bases are TGTGCCACAAGAAACGGTCCAAGGGCCGAGCAGTACTTC. Protein sequence: CATRNGPRAEQYF.

Turning to this clonotype: Without the conserved terminal phenylalanine or tryptophan, this CDR3 likely stems from a read error. The genes are TRBV19 and TRBJ2-7; 8 nucleotides align to TRBD2. J gave up 5 bases and V 1 base, and 10 bases lay outside the gene matches. Looked up from germline, CDR1 is LNHDA and CDR2 is SQIVND (reference sequence). The CDR3 length is 16 residues. As DNA, the CDR3 is TGTGCCAGTAGTATAGGGTTCAGCGGGAGTTTCCACGAGCAGTACCTC. It codes for CASSIGFSGSFHEQYL.

Worth noting for this clonotype: At one end, the junction sequence differs from germline, possibly due to a read error. This chain joins TRBV4-3 and TRBJ2-7, with a possible D match to TRBD1 (5 bases). The CDR3 loop spans 18 amino acids. Germline V lookup: CDR1 LGHNA, CDR2 YSLEER. CDR3 sequence reads: CTSSQENQAQGLSYEQYF. The CDR3 DNA reads as TGCACCAGCAGCCAAGAAAATCAGGCGCAGGGCCTCTCCTACGAGCAGTACTTC.

About this clonotype: A much larger clonotype is one base distant, so this may be a read error. In DNA, the CDR3 is TGTGCCAGCAGCGGGGGACGGGGTTTTGGAAATCAGCCCCAGCATTTT. Its translation: CASSGGRGFGNQPQHF. The gene calls are TRBV7-9 and TRBJ1-5; the D gene is possibly TRBD1 (5 bases). The CDR3 length is 16 residues. Germline CDR1 and CDR2: SEHNR and FQNEAQ (reference sequence). V was pared by 5 bases and J by 4 bases, with 18 bases between. The full variable domain, completed using reference TRBV7-9 and TRBJ1-5, is DTGVSQNPRHKITKRGQNVTFRCDPISEHNRLYWYRQTLGQGPEFLTYFQNEAQLEKSRLLSDRFSAERPKGSFSTLEIQRTEQGDSAMYLCASSGGRGFGNQPQHFGDGTRLSIL.

The DNA for the CDR3 is TGTGCCAGCTGCCCGGGGCCACAAACAGATACGCAGTATTTT. Translation: CASCPGPQTDTQYF. The gene calls are TRBV6-2 or TRBV6-3 and TRBJ2-3, with D possibly being TRBD1 or TRBD2 (5 bases each). The germline CDR1 and CDR2 sequences are MNHEY and SVGEGT. V lost 8 bases and J 3 bases, leaving 15 bases between the germline ends. This CDR3 has 14 residues.

This clonotype was seen repeatedly, ten times or more. The J gene is TRBJ2-5, the V gene TRBV7-2; 11 bases are shared with TRBD2. Germline CDR1 is SGHTA and CDR2 is FQGNSA. V gave up 4 bases and J gave up 3 bases; unmatched junction bases: 10. This CDR3 comprises 17 residues. The CDR3 region has the DNA TGTGCCAGCAGCTCCCCTTCGACTAGCGGGATGGAAGAGACCCAGTACTTC. This codes for CASSSPSTSGMEETQYF.

There are many counts of this clonotype. The junction shows a germline mismatch at one end, possibly a read error. The chain recombines TRBV6-5 with TRBJ2-7; D remains ambiguous. This CDR3 spans 11 amino acids. From germline, CDR1 is MNHEY and CDR2 SVGAGI. The CDR3 loop reads CASSHSKEQYF. CDR3 coding DNA: TGTGCCAGCAGTCACTCGAAGGAGCAGTACTTC.

The V gene is TRBV7-9, the J gene TRBJ2-7; no definite D call. The germline gives CDR1 SEHNR, CDR2 FQNEAQ (reference sequence). This CDR3 spans 14 amino acids. Trimming shortened V by 4 bases and J by 5 bases, and 15 bases separated the two germline ends. The CDR3 loop reads CASSSPQAPHEQYF. In DNA form, the CDR3 reads TGTGCCAGCAGCTCACCCCAGGCTCCCCACGAGCAGTACTTC.

This clonotype was counted at least ten times. The chain employs TRBV14 and TRBJ1-2; possibly TRBD1 for D (6 bases). This CDR3 has 16 amino acids. The germline V gene encodes CDR1 SGHDN and CDR2 FVKESK. The V gene lost 1 base and the J gene lost 4 bases, with 16 bases spanning the gap. The CDR3: CASSQVGAGERYGYTF. The CDR3 bases are TGTGCCAGCAGCCAAGTAGGCGCAGGGGAGCGCTATGGCTACACCTTC.

V usage is TRBV7-9 and J usage is TRBJ1-1; D not resolved. V was trimmed by 4 bases and J by 0 bases, leaving 12 bases between them. The CDR3 runs 15 residues. Germline-derived CDR1 and CDR2 are SEHNR and FQNEAQ (reference sequence). The CDR3 region is CASSSQAVMNTEAFF. For the CDR3, the DNA is TGTGCCAGCAGCTCCCAGGCAGTCATGAACACTGAAGCTTTCTTT.

On this clonotype: This may arise from a read error, as a much more abundant clone is one base away. The chain is built from TRBV9 and TRBJ1-1; D may be TRBD1 (5 bases). Germline V gene sequence: CDR1 SGDLS, CDR2 YYNGEE. The length of the CDR3 is 15 residues. The CDR3 reads CASSVAGGAGTVAFF. For the CDR3, the DNA is TGTGCCAGCAGCGTAGCTGGAGGCGCGGGGACTGTAGCTTTCTTT.

There are many counts of this clonotype. The chain has TRBV7-2 and TRBJ2-7, with no clear D. The CDR3 sequence is 15 residues long. The V end was cut by 5 bases, the J end by 2 bases, with 16 bases between. Germline V gene sequence: CDR1 SGHTA, CDR2 FQGNSA. CDR3 sequence: CASSQAGSRTYEQYF. CDR3 DNA: TGTGCCAGCAGCCAGGCCGGATCCCGGACCTACGAGCAGTACTTC.

The sample holds many counts of this clonotype. The rearrangement joins TRBV6-2 or TRBV6-3 to TRBJ2-7; D not certain. The CDR3 totals 13 residues. The V and J ends lost 2 bases and 2 bases respectively, with 7 bases between them. Germline-derived CDR1 and CDR2 are MNHEY and SVGEGT. The CDR3 nucleotides read TGTGCCAGCAGTTACGGGATTACCTACGAGCAGTACTTC. It codes for CASSYGITYEQYF.

This clonotype was recorded many times. This rearrangement joins TRBV3-1 to TRBJ1-1, with no clear D. The CDR3 extends over 16 amino acids. The V end was cut by 2 bases, the J end by 6 bases, with 19 bases between. The V gene's germline CDR1 is LGHDT and CDR2 YNNKEL (reference sequence). CDR3 amino acids: CASSQSVPAGYSEAFF. CDR3 DNA: TGTGCCAGCAGCCAAAGCGTCCCAGCGGGTTACTCTGAAGCTTTCTTT.

This clonotype has ten or more counts. The genes are TRBV6-2 or TRBV6-3 and TRBJ1-1; D gene ambiguous. Germline V CDR1 and CDR2: MNHEY, SVGEGT. Trimming pared 2 bases from V and 0 bases from J, leaving 4 bases between. The CDR3 loop spans 13 amino acids. The CDR3: CASSYVVNTEAFF. Here the CDR3 DNA reads TGTGCCAGCAGTTACGTGGTGAACACTGAAGCTTTCTTT.

This clonotype appeared many times. V and J are TRBV4-3 and TRBJ1-3; D is uncertain. This CDR3 comprises 19 residues. V lost 0 bases to trimming and J lost 4 bases, with 22 bases between them. The germline CDR1 and CDR2 sequences are LGHNA and YSLEER. The CDR3 sequence is CASSQDLPGSLGLGNTIYF. The CDR3 DNA is TGCGCCAGCAGCCAAGATTTGCCGGGGTCCCTGGGTCTGGGAAACACCATATATTTT.

This clonotype was detected only a few times. The V and J genes are TRBV12-3 or TRBV12-4 and TRBJ2-6; D remains unclear. This CDR3 spans 15 amino acids. V was clipped by 5 bases and J by 2 bases, with 10 bases between them. The CDR3 protein is CASSTPTTGANVLTF. The CDR3 DNA reads TGTGCCAGCAGTACCCCCACCACTGGGGCCAACGTCCTGACTTTC.